This T cell receptor (beta chain) was retrieved from a study of blood T cell repertoires in COVID-19 (TCRdb year 2020). As for the study more broadly: Collaborator samples came from the United States, Italy and Spain and covered acute and convalescent phases of COVID-19. Subjects who had been exposed to COVID-19, were actively infected with it, or had recovered from it provided the deeply sampled blood TCRbeta repertoires that made up the dataset. The repertoires were released in a freely available public database meant as a resource for research on the immune response to SARS-CoV-2. Samples came from the ongoing ImmuneRACE study (first 160 participants) plus 1,254 subjects from 6 global collaborators. Sample metadata almost always included a de-identified subject ID, COVID-19 status, age in years and sex. The material from the prospective study consisted of cDNA or gDNA derived from T cells, B-cell-depleted T cells, or PBMCs. Where available, HLA class I and class II types were taken from metadata supplied by the sample provider and were not determined by assay-based typing.

The sample holds a few counts of this clone. Its antigen is still unknown. Qualities for individual bases were not recorded, and no much larger clone is one base off. The immunoSEQ Assay, a bias-controlled multiplex PCR, was used to amplify TCRbeta CDR3 regions from genomic DNA. The paper's processing steps were these. The number of nucleated cells in each sample was estimated by amplification of reference gene primers within the assay. To quantify the absolute abundance of each unique TCRbeta CDR3 rearrangement, sequence reads were collapsed and filtered. Productive Simpson clonality was computed per sample as the square root of Simpson's diversity index over productive rearrangements. The clones in this table, taken by TCRdb from immuneACCESS, are in-frame only. Not every clone is retained; where verified, under half of the shortfall comes from an unresolved V gene, and the cause of the rest is unknown. Clonal size and the V and J genes are those of that table, whereas D and trimming came from the DNA. The sample table lists around 230,000 clones, around 83% of them with a count of one. The ten largest make up under 15% of the sample.

Based on the germline V gene, the CDR1 and CDR2 sequences are MNHEY and SVGEGT. The CDR3 numbers 13 residues from cysteine through phenylalanine. Left in the record is the CDR3 DNA by itself, 39 bases read in frame from the first base. The V and J ends are trimmed by 4 bases and 5 bases, leaving 11 bases between them. What the study reported, not specific to this receptor: The quantity of clinical and demographic metadata differed by source and by participant and was supplied without curation.

Each collaborating institution followed its own protocols to collect whole blood in K2EDTA tubes. Collaborator samples were shipped for TCRbeta analysis as frozen whole blood, isolated PBMCs, or DNA extracted from either sample type. The chain couples TRBV6-2 or TRBV6-3 to TRBJ2-5; the D segment could be TRBD2, given 6 matching bases. The clonotype comes from an older woman with active or convalescent COVID-19. The sample was peripheral blood. The DNA sequence follows: TGTGCCAGCAGTTGGGGGAGGAGGGAGACCCAGTACTTC. Translated, this is CASSWGRRETQYF.